The T cell receptor (beta chain) under discussion was sequenced for a study of blood T cell repertoires in COVID-19. Study overall: PBMCs, B-cell-depleted T cells, or T cells provided the cDNA or gDNA that made up the material.

Clones were sequenced by immunoSEQ multiplex PCR, and TCRdb holds only the in-frame ones, with some missing. The sample carries roughly 200,000 clones, 80% to 90% recorded once. CDR3 length: 14 amino acids. Trimming cost V 6 bases and J 1 base, with 11 bases left between them. Germline loops: CDR1 KGHSH, CDR2 LQKENI. The sequencing input was peripheral blood. The chain recombines TRBV18 with TRBJ2-3; D is possibly TRBD2 (6 bases). The TCR sequence derives from a woman of 80 years or more with active or convalescent COVID-19. The CDR3 DNA is TGTGCCAGCTCCCCCCCTAGCGGCACAGATACGCAGTATTTT. Translation gives CASSPPSGTDTQYF.